Reported below is one T cell receptor (beta chain). Libraries were prepared by immunoSEQ multiplex PCR; TCRdb keeps only in-frame clonotypes and omits some of them. This table has 150,000 to 200,000 clones, 85% to 95% appearing once. The sample belongs to a study of T cell responses to AZD1222 COVID-19 vaccine. Germline-derived CDR1 and CDR2 are LGHDT and YNNKEL (reference sequence). V was trimmed by 6 bases and J by 3 bases, leaving 17 bases between them. The CDR3 covers 16 residues. The specimen comprised peripheral blood, sampled on day 0 of AZD1222 vaccination. This clonotype was sampled from an adult in good health. This chain uses TRBV3-1 (or the pseudogene TRBV3-2) with TRBJ2-2; D is possibly TRBD1 (6 bases). The CDR3 nucleotides read TGTGCCAGCAGACAGGGACACCTAGACTACACCGGGGAGCTGTTTTTT. It is translated as CASRQGHLDYTGELFF.